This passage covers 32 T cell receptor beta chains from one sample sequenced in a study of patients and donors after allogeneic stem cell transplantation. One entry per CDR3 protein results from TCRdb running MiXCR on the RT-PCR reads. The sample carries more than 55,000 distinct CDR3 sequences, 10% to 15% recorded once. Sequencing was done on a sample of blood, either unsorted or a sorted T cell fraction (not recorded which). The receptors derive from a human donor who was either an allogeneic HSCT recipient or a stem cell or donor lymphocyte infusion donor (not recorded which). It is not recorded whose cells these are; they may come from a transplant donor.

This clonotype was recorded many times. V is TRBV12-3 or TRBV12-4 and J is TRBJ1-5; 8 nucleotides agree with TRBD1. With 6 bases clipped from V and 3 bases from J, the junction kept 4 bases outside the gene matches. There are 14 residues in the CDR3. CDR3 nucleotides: TGTGCCAGCAGGCCGGGACAGGCCAATCAGCCCCAGCATTTT. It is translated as CASRPGQANQPQHF.

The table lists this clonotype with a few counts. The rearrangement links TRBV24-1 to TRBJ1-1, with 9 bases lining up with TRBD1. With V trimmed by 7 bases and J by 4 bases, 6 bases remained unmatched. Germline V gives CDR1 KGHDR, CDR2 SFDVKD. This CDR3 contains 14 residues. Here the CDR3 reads CATRGQGIGTEAFF. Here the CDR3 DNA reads TGTGCCACCAGAGGACAGGGGATTGGCACTGAAGCTTTCTTT.

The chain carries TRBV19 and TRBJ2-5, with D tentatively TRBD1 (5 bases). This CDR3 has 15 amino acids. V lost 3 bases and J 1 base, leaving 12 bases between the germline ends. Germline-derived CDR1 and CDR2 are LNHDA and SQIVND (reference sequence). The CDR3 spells CASSIIQDSQETQYF. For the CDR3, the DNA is TGTGCCAGTAGTATCATCCAAGACAGCCAAGAGACCCAGTACTTC.

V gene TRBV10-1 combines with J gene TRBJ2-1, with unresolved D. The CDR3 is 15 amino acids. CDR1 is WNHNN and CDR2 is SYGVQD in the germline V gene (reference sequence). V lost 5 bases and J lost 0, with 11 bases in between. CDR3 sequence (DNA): TGCGCCAGCAGTAAGACTGTAAGCTCCTACAATGAGCAGTTCTTC. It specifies CASSKTVSSYNEQFF.

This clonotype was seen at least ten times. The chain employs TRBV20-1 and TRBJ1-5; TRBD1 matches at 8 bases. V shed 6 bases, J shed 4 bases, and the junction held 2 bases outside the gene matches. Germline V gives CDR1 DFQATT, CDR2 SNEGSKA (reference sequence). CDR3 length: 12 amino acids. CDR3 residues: CSAWTGNQPQHF. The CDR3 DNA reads TGCAGTGCCTGGACAGGGAATCAGCCCCAGCATTTT.

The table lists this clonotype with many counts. The chain's CDR3 is CASSQGTPQGKAYGYTF. The CDR3 region has the DNA TGTGCCAGCAGCCAAGGGACCCCCCAGGGGAAGGCCTATGGCTACACCTTC. V and J are TRBV14 and TRBJ1-2; TRBD1 might be the D (6 bases). The V end was cut by 1 base, the J end by 4 bases, with 19 bases between. The CDR3 spans 17 residues. The germline V gene has CDR1 SGHDN and CDR2 FVKESK.

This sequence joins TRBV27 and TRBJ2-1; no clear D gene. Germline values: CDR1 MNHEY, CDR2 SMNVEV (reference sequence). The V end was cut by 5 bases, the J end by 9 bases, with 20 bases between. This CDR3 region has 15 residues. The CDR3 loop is CASSLKQTHNPEQFF. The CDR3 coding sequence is TGTGCCAGCAGTCTAAAGCAGACACATAATCCTGAGCAGTTCTTC.

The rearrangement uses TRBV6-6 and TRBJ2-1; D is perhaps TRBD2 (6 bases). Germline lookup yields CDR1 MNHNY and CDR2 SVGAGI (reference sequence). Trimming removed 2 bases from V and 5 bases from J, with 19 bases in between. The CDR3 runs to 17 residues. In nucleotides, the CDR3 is TGTGCCAGCAGTTACCTGGGAAGGGTCGGGAGAAACAATGAGCAGTTCTTC. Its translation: CASSYLGRVGRNNEQFF.

CDR3 sequence (DNA): TGTGCCAGCAGTGGCTTTTGGGACAGGGGGGGCTACGAGCAGTACTTC. This sequence encodes CASSGFWDRGGYEQYF. The chain has TRBV25-1 and TRBJ2-7; 11 nucleotides align to TRBD1. This CDR3 region has 16 residues. V shed 4 bases and J 3 bases; nucleotides not matched to a gene: 8. Per the germline V gene, CDR1 is MGHDK and CDR2 is SYGVNS.

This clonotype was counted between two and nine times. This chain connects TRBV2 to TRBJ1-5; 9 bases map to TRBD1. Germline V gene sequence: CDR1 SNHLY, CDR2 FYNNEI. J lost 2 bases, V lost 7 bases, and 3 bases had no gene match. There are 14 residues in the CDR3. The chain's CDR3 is CASNTGGRNQPQHF. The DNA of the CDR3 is TGTGCCAGCAATACAGGGGGCCGCAATCAGCCCCAGCATTTT.

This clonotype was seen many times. Written as DNA, the CDR3 is TGTGCCAGCTCACCACAACAGGGCGGACGGACTGAAGCTTTCTTT. Protein product: CASSPQQGGRTEAFF. The J gene is TRBJ1-1, the V gene TRBV18; tentative D call: TRBD1 (6 bases). This CDR3 comprises 15 residues. The germline V and J ends were trimmed by 1 base and 5 bases, with 14 bases remaining between them. CDR1 is KGHSH, CDR2 LQKENI, per germline. The full variable domain, rest sourced from reference TRBV18 and TRBJ1-1, is NAGVMQNPRHLVRRRGQEARLRCSPMKGHSHVYWYRQLPEEGLKFMVYLQKENIIDESGMPKERFSAEFPKEGPSILRIQQVVRGDSAAYFCASSPQQGGRTEAFFGQGTRLTVV.

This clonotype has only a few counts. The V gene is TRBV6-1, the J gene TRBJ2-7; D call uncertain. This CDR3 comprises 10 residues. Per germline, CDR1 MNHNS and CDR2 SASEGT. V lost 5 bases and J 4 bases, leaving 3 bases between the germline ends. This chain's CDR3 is CASSQYEQYF. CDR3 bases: TGTGCCAGCAGTCAATACGAGCAGTACTTC.

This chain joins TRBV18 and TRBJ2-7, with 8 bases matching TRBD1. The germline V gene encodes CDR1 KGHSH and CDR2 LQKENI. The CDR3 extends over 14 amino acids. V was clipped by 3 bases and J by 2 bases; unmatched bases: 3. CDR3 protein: CASSPDRGAYEQYF. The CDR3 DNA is TGTGCCAGCTCACCTGACAGGGGAGCCTACGAGCAGTACTTC.

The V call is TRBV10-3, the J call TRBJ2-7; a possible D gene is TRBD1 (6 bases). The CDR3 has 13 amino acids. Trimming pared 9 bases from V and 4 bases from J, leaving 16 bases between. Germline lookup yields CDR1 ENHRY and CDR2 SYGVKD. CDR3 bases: TGTGCCATAGTCCGGGACAAGGGATACGAGCAGTACTTC. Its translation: CAIVRDKGYEQYF.

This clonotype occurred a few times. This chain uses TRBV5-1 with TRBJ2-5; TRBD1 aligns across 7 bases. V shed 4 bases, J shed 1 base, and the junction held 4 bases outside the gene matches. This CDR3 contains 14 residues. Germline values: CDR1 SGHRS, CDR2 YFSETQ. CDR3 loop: CASSGDRVQETQYF. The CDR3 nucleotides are TGCGCCAGCAGCGGAGACAGGGTCCAAGAGACCCAGTACTTC.

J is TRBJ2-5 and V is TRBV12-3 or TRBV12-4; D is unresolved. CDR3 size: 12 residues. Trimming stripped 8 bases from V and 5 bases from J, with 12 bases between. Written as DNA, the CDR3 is TGTGCCAGCGGCTCCATCGATGAGACCCAGTACTTC. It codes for CASGSIDETQYF.

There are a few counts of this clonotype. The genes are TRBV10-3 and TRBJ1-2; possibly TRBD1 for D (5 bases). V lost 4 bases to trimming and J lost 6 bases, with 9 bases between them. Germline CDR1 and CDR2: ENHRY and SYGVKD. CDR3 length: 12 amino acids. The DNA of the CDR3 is TGTGCCATCAGTGGGCAGGGAGATGGCTACACCTTC. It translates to CAISGQGDGYTF.

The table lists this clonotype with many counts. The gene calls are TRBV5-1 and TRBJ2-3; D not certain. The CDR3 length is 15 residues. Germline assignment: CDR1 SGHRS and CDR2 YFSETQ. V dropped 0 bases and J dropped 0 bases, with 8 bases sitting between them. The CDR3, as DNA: TGCGCCAGCAGCTTGGAGGTTCCTAGCACAGATACGCAGTATTTT. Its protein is CASSLEVPSTDTQYF.

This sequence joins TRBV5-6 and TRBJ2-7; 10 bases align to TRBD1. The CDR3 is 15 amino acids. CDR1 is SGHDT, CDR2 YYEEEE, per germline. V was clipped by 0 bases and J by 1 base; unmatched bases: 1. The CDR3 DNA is TGTGCCAGCAGCTTGGAGGGACAGGGGTCCTACGAGCAGTACTTC. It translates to CASSLEGQGSYEQYF.

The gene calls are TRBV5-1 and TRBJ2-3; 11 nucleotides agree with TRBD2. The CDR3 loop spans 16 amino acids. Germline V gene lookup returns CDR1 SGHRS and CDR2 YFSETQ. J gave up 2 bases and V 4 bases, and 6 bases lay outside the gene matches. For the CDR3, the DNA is TGCGCCAGCAGCAGGGGACTAGCGGTCGACACAGATACGCAGTATTTT. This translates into CASSRGLAVDTDTQYF.

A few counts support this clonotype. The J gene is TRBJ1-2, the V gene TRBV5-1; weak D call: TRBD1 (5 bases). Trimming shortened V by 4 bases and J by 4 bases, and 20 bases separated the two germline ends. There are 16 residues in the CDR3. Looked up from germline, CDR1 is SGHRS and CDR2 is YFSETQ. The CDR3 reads CASSPRVGASLYGYTF. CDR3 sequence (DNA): TGCGCCAGCAGCCCGAGGGTAGGGGCCAGCCTCTATGGCTACACCTTC.

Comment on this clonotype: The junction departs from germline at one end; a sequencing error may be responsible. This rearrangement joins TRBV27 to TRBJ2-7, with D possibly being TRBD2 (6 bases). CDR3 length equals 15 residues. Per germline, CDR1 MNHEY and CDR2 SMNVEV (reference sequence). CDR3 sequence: CASSPLGGSVYEQHF. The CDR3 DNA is TGTGCCAGCAGTCCCCTTGGGGGGTCCGTCTACGAGCAGCACTTC.

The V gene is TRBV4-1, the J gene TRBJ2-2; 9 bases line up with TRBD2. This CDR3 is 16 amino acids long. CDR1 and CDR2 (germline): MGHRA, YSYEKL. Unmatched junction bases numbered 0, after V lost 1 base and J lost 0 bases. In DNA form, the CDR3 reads TGCGCCAGCAGCCAAGCTAGCGGGGCGAACACCGGGGAGCTGTTTTTT. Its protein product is CASSQASGANTGELFF.

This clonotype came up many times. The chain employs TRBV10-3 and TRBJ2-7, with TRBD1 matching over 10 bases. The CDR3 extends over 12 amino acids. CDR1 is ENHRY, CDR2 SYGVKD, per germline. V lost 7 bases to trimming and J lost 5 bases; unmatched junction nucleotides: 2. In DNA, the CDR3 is TGTGCCATCAAGGGGACAGGGGACGAGCAGTACTTC. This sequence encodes CAIKGTGDEQYF.

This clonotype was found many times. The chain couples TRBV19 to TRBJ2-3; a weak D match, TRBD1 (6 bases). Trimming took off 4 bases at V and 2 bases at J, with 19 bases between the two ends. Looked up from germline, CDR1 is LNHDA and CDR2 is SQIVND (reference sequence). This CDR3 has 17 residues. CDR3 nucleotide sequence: TGTGCCAGTAGTACTGGTTTGGCAGGGGCCAACACAGATACGCAGTATTTT. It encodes CASSTGLAGANTDTQYF.

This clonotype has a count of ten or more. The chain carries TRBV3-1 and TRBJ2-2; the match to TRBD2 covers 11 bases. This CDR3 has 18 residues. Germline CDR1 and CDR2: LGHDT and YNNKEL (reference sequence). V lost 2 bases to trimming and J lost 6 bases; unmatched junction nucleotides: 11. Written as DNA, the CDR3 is TGTGCCAGCAGCCAACCTACCTGGACTAGCGGGCTTCCCGGGGAGCTGTTTTTT. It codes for CASSQPTWTSGLPGELFF.

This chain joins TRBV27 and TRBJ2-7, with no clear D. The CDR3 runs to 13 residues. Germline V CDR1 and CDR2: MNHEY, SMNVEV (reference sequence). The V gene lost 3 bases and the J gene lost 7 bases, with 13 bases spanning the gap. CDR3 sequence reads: CASSFSNRAEQYF. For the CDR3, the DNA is TGTGCCAGCAGTTTCTCAAACCGTGCGGAGCAGTACTTC.

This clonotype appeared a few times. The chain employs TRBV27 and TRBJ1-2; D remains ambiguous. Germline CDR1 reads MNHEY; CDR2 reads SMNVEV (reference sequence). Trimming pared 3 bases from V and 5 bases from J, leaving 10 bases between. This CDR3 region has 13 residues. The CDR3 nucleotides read TGTGCCAGCAGTTTTTCGGCAAGTTATGGCTACACCTTC. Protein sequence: CASSFSASYGYTF.

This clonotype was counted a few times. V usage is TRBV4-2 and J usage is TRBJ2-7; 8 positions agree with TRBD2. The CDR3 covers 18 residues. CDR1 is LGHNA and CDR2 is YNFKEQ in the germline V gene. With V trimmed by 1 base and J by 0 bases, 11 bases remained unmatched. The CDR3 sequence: CASSQVISWREASYEQYF. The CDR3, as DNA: TGTGCCAGCAGCCAAGTCATCTCGTGGCGGGAGGCCTCCTACGAGCAGTACTTC.

The CDR3 sequence: CASSTRTDQPQHF. In nucleotides, the CDR3 is TGTGCCAGCAGCACAAGGACAGATCAGCCCCAGCATTTT. V usage is TRBV7-8 and J usage is TRBJ1-5, with D perhaps TRBD1 (6 bases). With 5 bases removed from V and 5 bases from J, the gap between germline ends came to 10 bases. Germline V gene data show CDR1 as SGHVS and CDR2 as FQNEAQ. This CDR3 contains 13 residues. Based on the CDR3 plus reference TRBV7-8 and TRBJ1-5, the full variable domain is GAGVSQSPRYKVAKRGQDVALRCDPISGHVSLFWYQQALGQGPEFLTYFQNEAQLDKSGLPSDRFFAERPEGSVSTLKIQRTQQEDSAVYLCASSTRTDQPQHFGDGTRLSIL.

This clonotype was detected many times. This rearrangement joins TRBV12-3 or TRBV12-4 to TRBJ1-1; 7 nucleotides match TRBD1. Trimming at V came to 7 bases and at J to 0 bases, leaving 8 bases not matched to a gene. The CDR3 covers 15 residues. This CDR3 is CASTKRTGMNTEAFF. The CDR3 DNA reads TGTGCCAGCACCAAGAGGACAGGCATGAACACTGAAGCTTTCTTT.

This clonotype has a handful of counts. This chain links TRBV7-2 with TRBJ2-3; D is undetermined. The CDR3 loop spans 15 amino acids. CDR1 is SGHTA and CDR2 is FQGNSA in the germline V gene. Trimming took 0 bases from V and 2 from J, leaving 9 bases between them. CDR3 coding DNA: TGTGCCAGCAGCTTAGCCGGGCCCAACACAGATACGCAGTATTTT. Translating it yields CASSLAGPNTDTQYF.